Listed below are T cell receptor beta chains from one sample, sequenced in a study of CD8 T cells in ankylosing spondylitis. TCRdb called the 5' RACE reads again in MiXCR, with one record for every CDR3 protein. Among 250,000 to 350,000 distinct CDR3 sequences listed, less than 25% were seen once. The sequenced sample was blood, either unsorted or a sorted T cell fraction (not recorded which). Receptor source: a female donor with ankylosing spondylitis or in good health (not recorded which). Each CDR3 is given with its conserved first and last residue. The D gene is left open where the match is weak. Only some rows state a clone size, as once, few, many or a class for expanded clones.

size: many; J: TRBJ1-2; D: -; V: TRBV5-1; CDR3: CASSLPPGRTGYTF; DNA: TGCGCCAGCAGCCTCCCCCCTGGCAGGACGGGCTACACCTTC
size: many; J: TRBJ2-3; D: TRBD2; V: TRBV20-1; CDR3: CSASGGGTDTQYF; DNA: TGCAGTGCTAGTGGCGGGGGAACAGATACGCAGTATTTT
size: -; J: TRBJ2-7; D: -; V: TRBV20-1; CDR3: CSASPFEGEQYF; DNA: TGCAGTGCTAGCCCTTTCGAAGGCGAGCAGTACTTC
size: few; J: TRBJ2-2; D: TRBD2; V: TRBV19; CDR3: CASDTSDDTGELFF; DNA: TGTGCCAGTGATACTAGCGATGACACCGGGGAGCTGTTTTTT
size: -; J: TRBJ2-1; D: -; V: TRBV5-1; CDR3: CASSLDPASYNEQFF; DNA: TGCGCCAGCAGCTTGGACCCGGCCTCCTACAATGAGCAGTTCTTC
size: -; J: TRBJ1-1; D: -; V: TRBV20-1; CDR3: CSAREGWVEAFF; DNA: TGCAGTGCTAGGGAGGGATGGGTTGAAGCTTTCTTT
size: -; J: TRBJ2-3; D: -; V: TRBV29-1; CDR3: CSVQGGVDTQYF; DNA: TGCAGCGTTCAGGGGGGGGTGGATACGCAGTATTTT
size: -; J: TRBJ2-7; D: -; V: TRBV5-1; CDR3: CASSLGVQSYEQYF; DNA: TGCGCCAGCAGCTTGGGGGTGCAGTCCTACGAGCAGTACTTC
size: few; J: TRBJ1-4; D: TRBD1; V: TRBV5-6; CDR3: CASSMDRGNEKLFF; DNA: TGTGCCAGCAGCATGGACAGGGGAAATGAAAAACTGTTTTTT
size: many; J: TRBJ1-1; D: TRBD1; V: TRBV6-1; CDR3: CASNSGQGIGEAFF; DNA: TGTGCCAGCAACTCAGGACAGGGTATCGGTGAAGCTTTCTTT
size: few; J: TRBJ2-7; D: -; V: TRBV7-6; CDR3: CASSSLAGINEQYF; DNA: TGTGCCAGCAGCTCCCTCGCAGGGATCAACGAGCAGTACTTC
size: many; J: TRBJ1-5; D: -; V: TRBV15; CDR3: CATSRGGGNQPQHF; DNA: TGTGCCACCAGCAGGGGTGGGGGGAATCAGCCCCAGCATTTT
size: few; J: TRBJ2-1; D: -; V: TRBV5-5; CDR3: CASSPGGPYNEQFF; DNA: TGTGCCAGCAGCCCCGGGGGCCCCTACAATGAGCAGTTCTTC
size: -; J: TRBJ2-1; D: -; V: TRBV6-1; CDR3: CASAGPSNGVSYNEQFF; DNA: TGTGCCAGCGCGGGCCCCTCGAACGGGGTCTCCTACAATGAGCAGTTCTTC
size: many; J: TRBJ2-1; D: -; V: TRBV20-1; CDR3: CSTGGQFF; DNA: TGCAGTACGGGCGGCCAGTTCTTC
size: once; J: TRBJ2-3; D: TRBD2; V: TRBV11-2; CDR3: CASSLVAGFTDTQYF; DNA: TGTGCCAGCAGCTTAGTAGCGGGATTCACAGATACGCAGTATTTT
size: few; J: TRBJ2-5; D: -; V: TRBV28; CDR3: CASSPQLYQETQYF; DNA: TGTGCCAGCAGTCCCCAACTGTACCAAGAGACCCAGTACTTC
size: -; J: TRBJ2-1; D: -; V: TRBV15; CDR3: CATSRRDGGYNEQFF; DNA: TGTGCCACCAGCAGGCGGGACGGGGGATACAATGAGCAGTTCTTC
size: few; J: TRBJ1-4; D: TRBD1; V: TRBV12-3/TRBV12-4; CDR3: CASSLTDRVGEKLFF; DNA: TGTGCCAGCAGTTTAACTGACAGGGTTGGTGAAAAACTGTTTTTT
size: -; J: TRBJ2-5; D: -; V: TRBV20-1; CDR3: CSASDLGETQYF; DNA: TGCAGTGCCTCCGACTTGGGAGAGACCCAGTACTTC
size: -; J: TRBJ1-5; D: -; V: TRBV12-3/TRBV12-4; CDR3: CASSRQENQPQHF; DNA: TGTGCCAGCAGCCGCCAGGAAAATCAGCCCCAGCATTTT
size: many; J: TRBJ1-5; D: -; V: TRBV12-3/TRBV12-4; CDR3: CASSLGVGAGANQPQHF; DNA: TGTGCCAGCAGTTTAGGGGTAGGGGCAGGGGCCAATCAGCCCCAGCATTTT
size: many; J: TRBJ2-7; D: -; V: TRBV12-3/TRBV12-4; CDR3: CASSGEDGTWVVEQYF; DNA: TGTGCCAGCAGTGGAGAAGACGGGACTTGGGTAGTAGAGCAGTACTTC
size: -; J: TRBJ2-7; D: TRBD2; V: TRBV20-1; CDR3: CSANPGTSGSYEQYF; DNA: TGCAGTGCAAACCCTGGGACTAGCGGGAGTTACGAGCAGTACTTC
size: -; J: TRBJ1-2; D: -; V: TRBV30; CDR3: CAWSGLYGYTF; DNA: TGTGCCTGGAGTGGACTCTATGGCTACACCTTC
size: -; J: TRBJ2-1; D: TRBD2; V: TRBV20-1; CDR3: CSASGRGDNEQFF; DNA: TGCAGTGCTAGCGGGAGGGGCGACAATGAGCAGTTCTTC
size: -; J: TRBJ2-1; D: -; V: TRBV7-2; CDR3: CASSLALVAYSYNEQFF; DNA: TGTGCCAGCAGCTTAGCACTAGTCGCATACTCCTACAATGAGCAGTTCTTC
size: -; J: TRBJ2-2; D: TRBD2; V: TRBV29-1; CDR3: CSANGLAGTGELFF; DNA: TGCAGCGCAAACGGACTAGCGGGGACCGGGGAGCTGTTTTTT
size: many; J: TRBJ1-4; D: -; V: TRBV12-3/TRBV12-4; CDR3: CASSPMGSNEKLFF; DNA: TGTGCCAGCAGCCCTATGGGGTCTAATGAAAAACTGTTTTTT
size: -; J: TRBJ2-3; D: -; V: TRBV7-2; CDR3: CASSFPNTDTQYF; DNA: TGTGCCAGCAGCTTCCCTAACACAGATACGCAGTATTTT
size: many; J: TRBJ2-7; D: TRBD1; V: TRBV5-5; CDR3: CASSSTGTGFYEQYF; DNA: TGTGCCAGCAGCTCGACCGGGACAGGGTTTTACGAGCAGTACTTC
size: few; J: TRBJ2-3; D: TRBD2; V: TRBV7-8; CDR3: CASSLGTTSGIDTQYF; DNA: TGTGCCAGCAGCTTAGGGACGACTAGCGGGATTGATACGCAGTATTTT
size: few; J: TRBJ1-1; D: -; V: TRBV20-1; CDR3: CSARDPPVTEAFF; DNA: TGCAGTGCTAGAGACCCCCCGGTAACTGAAGCTTTCTTT
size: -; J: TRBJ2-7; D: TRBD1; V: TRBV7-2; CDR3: CASSRDRNPSTYEQYF; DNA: TGTGCCAGCAGCCGGGACAGGAATCCCTCCACCTACGAGCAGTACTTC
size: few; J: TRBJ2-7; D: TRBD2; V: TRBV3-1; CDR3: CASSQGGPGGRKRQYF; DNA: TGTGCCAGCAGCCAAGGAGGCCCGGGAGGCCGTAAAAGGCAGTACTTC
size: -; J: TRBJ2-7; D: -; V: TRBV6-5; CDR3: CASRNAGEQYF; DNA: TGTGCCAGCAGAAACGCGGGCGAGCAGTACTTC
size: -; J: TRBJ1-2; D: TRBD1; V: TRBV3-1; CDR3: CASSHPRGGTGENYGYTF; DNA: TGTGCCAGCAGCCATCCCCGGGGGGGGACAGGCGAAAACTATGGCTACACCTTC
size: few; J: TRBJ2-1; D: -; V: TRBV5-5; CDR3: CASSSLYVGEQFF; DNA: TGTGCCAGCAGCTCGCTCTATGTGGGCGAGCAGTTCTTC
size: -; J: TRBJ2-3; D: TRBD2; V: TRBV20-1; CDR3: CSARVGGRRDTQYF; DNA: TGCAGTGCTAGAGTGGGCGGGAGAAGGGATACGCAGTATTTT
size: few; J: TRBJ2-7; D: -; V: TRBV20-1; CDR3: CSARDLAGYVSEQYF; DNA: TGCAGTGCTAGAGATCTGGCCGGTTACGTAAGCGAGCAGTACTTC
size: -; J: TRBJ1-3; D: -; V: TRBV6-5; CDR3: CASSYREPGNTIYF; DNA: TGTGCCAGCAGTTACCGCGAGCCTGGAAACACCATATATTTT
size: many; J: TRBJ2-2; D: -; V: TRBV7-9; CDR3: CASSQGSGELFF; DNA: TGTGCCAGCAGCCAAGGCTCCGGGGAGCTGTTTTTT
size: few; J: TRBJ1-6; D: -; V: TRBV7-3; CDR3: CASSSTGRNSPLHF; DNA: TGTGCCAGCAGCTCAACAGGGAGAAATTCACCCCTCCACTTT
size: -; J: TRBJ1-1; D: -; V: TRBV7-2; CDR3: CASGGANTEAFF; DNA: TGTGCCAGCGGAGGAGCGAACACTGAAGCTTTCTTT
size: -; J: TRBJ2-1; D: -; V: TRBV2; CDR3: CASSETPGASNEQFF; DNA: TGTGCCAGCAGTGAAACCCCGGGAGCGAGTAATGAGCAGTTCTTC
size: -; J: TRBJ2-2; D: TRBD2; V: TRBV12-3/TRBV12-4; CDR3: CASSYTGLATGELFF; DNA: TGTGCCAGCAGTTACACGGGACTAGCCACCGGGGAGCTGTTTTTT
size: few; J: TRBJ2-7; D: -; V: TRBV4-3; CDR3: CASSPYSGYEQYF; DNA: TGCGCCAGCAGCCCTTACAGCGGATACGAGCAGTACTTC
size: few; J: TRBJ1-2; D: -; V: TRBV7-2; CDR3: CASSLVSGEVYGYTF; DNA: TGTGCCAGCAGCTTAGTTTCAGGGGAAGTGTATGGCTACACCTTC
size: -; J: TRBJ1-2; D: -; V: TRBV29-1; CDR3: CSARVGEGYTF; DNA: TGCAGCGCCAGGGTTGGGGAAGGCTACACCTTC
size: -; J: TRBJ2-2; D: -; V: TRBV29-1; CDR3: CSGEQRGELFF; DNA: TGCAGCGGAGAGCAACGCGGGGAGCTGTTTTTT